These 30 T cell receptor beta chains share one sample of origin, sequenced in a study of cytomegalovirus exposure and HLA in healthy donors (dated 2017 in TCRdb). Library creation used the immunoSEQ multiplex PCR assay. For the multiplex PCR, a mixture combining 60 forward primers for TCR Vbeta segments and 13 reverse primers for TCR Jbeta segments was used. TCRdb mirrors the immuneACCESS table, restricted to in-frame sequences. Some clones are absent from its copies; in checked studies, under half trace to an unresolved V gene, and the reason for the others is unknown. The sample table records some 150,000 clones; approximately 80% of these occur just once. The ten top clones hold approximately 5.1% of the sample. Specimen: PBMCs. The receptors come from a male donor in good health and CMV-seronegative.

This clone came up a few times. The rearrangement links TRBV2 to TRBJ2-2; D unresolved. V shed 3 bases and J shed 3 bases, with 8 bases lying between them. This CDR3 is built from 14 residues. Germline V gene sequence: CDR1 SNHLY, CDR2 FYNNEI. The CDR3 bases are TGTGCCAGCAGTGAGATCCGGGACACCGGGGAGCTGTTTTTT. Translation gives CASSEIRDTGELFF.

V is TRBV4-3 and J is TRBJ1-6, with D tentatively TRBD1 (5 bases). V lost 0 bases to trimming and J lost 10 bases, with 16 bases between them. CDR3 length equals 16 residues. Germline CDR1 reads LGHNA; CDR2 reads YSLEER. This chain's CDR3 is CASSQDRKGSRSPLHF. For the CDR3, the DNA is TGCGCCAGCAGCCAAGATCGTAAGGGGTCTCGGTCACCCCTCCACTTT.

This chain connects TRBV2 to TRBJ1-2, with a possible D match to TRBD1 (5 bases). V shed 1 base and J shed 4 bases, with 10 bases lying between them. CDR1 is SNHLY, CDR2 FYNNEI, per germline. The CDR3 is 14 residues long. CDR3 nucleotide sequence: TGTGCCAGCAGTGAAGGTGCTAGGGGCTATGGCTACACCTTC. Translation gives CASSEGARGYGYTF.

The chain joins TRBV7-6 to TRBJ1-4, with TRBD1 identical over 7 bases. V shed 6 bases and J 3 bases; nucleotides not matched to a gene: 7. Germline CDR1 SGHVS, CDR2 FNYEAQ. This CDR3 region has 15 residues. The CDR3 DNA is TGTGCCAGCAGACCCACAGGGGCCGCTAATGAAAAACTGTTTTTT. The encoded protein is CASRPTGAANEKLFF.

V is TRBV9 and J is TRBJ2-2; D possibly corresponds to TRBD1 (6 bases). The CDR3 has 16 amino acids. The V gene lost 3 bases and the J gene lost 2 bases, with 14 bases spanning the gap. Germline V lookup: CDR1 SGDLS, CDR2 YYNGEE. The chain's CDR3 is CASSAAKGQNTGELFF. The CDR3 nucleotides are TGTGCCAGCAGCGCAGCGAAGGGACAAAACACCGGGGAGCTGTTTTTT.

CDR3 amino acids: CASSRTASTYNEQFF. CDR3 nucleotides: TGTGCCAGCAGTAGGACAGCCTCGACCTACAATGAGCAGTTCTTC. The chain employs TRBV7-2 and TRBJ2-1; TRBD1 is a possible D gene (6 bases). Germline CDR1 and CDR2: SGHTA and FQGNSA. V was clipped by 6 bases and J by 2 bases, with 14 bases between them. CDR3 size: 15 residues.

The table lists this clone with a few counts. The CDR3 DNA sequence: TGTGCCAGCAGCTTGACAGGGGGCAACGAGCAGTACTTC. Translating gives CASSLTGGNEQYF. The chain joins TRBV5-6 to TRBJ2-5; TRBD1 aligns across 9 bases. The assigned J gene may be wrong: the sequence end matches TRBJ2-7 better. Germline assignment: CDR1 SGHDT and CDR2 YYEEEE. The CDR3 contains 13 residues.

The rearrangement uses TRBV7-9 and TRBJ2-6, with D maybe TRBD2 (5 bases). CDR3 size: 18 residues. V was clipped by 1 base and J by 0 bases, with 13 bases between them. Looked up from germline, CDR1 is SEHNR and CDR2 is FQNEAQ (reference sequence). Written as DNA, the CDR3 is TGTGCCAGCAGCTTAGTAATCACGGGGATCTCTGGGGCCAACGTCCTGACTTTC. Protein sequence: CASSLVITGISGANVLTF.

The rearrangement links TRBV27 to TRBJ2-7, with a weak D call TRBD1 (5 bases). The CDR3 is 16 residues long. Germline V gives CDR1 MNHEY, CDR2 SMNVEV (reference sequence). V lost 5 bases and J lost 3, with 20 bases in between. DNA of the CDR3: TGTGCCAGCAGTCCTTCCGGCAGGGCGTTTGGCTACGAGCAGTACTTC. Translation gives CASSPSGRAFGYEQYF.

The chain carries TRBV9 and TRBJ1-2, with unresolved D. Between the trimmed V and J ends, which lost 6 bases and 6 bases, there was a span of 12 bases. CDR3 length: 12 residues. Germline V lookup: CDR1 SGDLS, CDR2 YYNGEE. The CDR3 protein is CASTSGFDGYTF. The CDR3 DNA reads TGTGCCAGCACGTCCGGGTTTGATGGCTACACCTTC. Filled out from reference TRBV9 and TRBJ1-2, the complete variable domain reads DSGVTQTPKHLITATGQRVTLRCSPRSGDLSVYWYQQSLDQGLQFLIQYYNGEERAKGNILERFSAQQFPDLHSELNLSSLELGDSALYFCASTSGFDGYTFGSGTRLTVV.

Only a few counts were recorded for this clone. The gene calls are TRBV4-1 and TRBJ1-2; tentative D call: TRBD1 (5 bases). With 1 base removed from V and 4 bases from J, the gap between germline ends came to 13 bases. CDR1 is MGHRA and CDR2 is YSYEKL in the germline V gene. This CDR3 is built from 15 residues. The CDR3 spells CASSQVPGPVYGYTF. The CDR3 bases are TGCGCCAGCAGCCAAGTCCCAGGGCCAGTCTATGGCTACACCTTC.

This clone was found once. V is TRBV4-3 and J is TRBJ1-1; the D gene is possibly TRBD1 (5 bases). There are 15 residues in the CDR3. The V and J ends lost 0 bases and 3 bases respectively, with 11 bases between them. Germline V gives CDR1 LGHNA, CDR2 YSLEER. CDR3 region: CASSQDGGGDTEAFF. CDR3 nucleotide sequence: TGCGCCAGCAGCCAAGACGGGGGGGGAGACACTGAAGCTTTCTTT.

The chain employs TRBV19 and TRBJ1-2; D possibly corresponds to TRBD1 (5 bases). Germline lookup yields CDR1 LNHDA and CDR2 SQIVND (reference sequence). Trimming took 3 bases from V and 7 from J, leaving 21 bases between them. CDR3 length: 16 amino acids. The CDR3 DNA reads TGTGCCAGTAGTATCTCCCGGGACTACGACCTGCGTGGCTACACCTTC. This encodes CASSISRDYDLRGYTF.

The J gene is TRBJ1-3, the V gene TRBV25-1; D call uncertain. Per the germline V gene, CDR1 is MGHDK and CDR2 is SYGVNS. CDR3 length: 13 residues. The V end was cut by 4 bases, the J end by 0 bases, with 4 bases between. This CDR3 is CASSGSSGNTIYF. The CDR3 DNA sequence: TGTGCCAGCAGTGGCAGCTCTGGAAACACCATATATTTT.

This sequence joins TRBV7-6 and TRBJ2-2, with D unresolved. Germline V lookup: CDR1 SGHVS, CDR2 FNYEAQ. CDR3 length: 15 amino acids. Between the trimmed V and J ends, which lost 1 base and 4 bases, there was a span of 10 bases. Here the CDR3 reads CASSLDGRGTGELFF. DNA for the CDR3: TGTGCCAGCAGCTTAGACGGTCGTGGCACCGGGGAGCTGTTTTTT.

The V call is TRBV6-5, the J call TRBJ2-2; the D is unclear. Germline V CDR1 and CDR2: MNHEY, SVGAGI. Trimming left V 2 bases short and J 6 bases short, with 7 bases between. The CDR3 is 13 amino acids. The CDR3 loop reads CASSYVSPGELFF. The CDR3 DNA reads TGTGCCAGCAGTTACGTCTCCCCCGGGGAGCTGTTTTTT.

This chain uses TRBV11-2 with TRBJ1-1; D remains ambiguous. Trimming removed 8 bases from V and 3 bases from J, with 13 bases in between. Germline loops: CDR1 SGHAT, CDR2 FQNNGV. The CDR3 loop spans 13 amino acids. The CDR3 sequence is CASGRGIDTEAFF. DNA for the CDR3: TGTGCCAGCGGGAGAGGGATAGACACTGAAGCTTTCTTT.

The chain joins TRBV4-2 to TRBJ1-4; D may be TRBD1 (6 bases). With 2 bases removed from V and 5 bases from J, the gap between germline ends came to 18 bases. Germline V gene sequence: CDR1 LGHNA, CDR2 YNFKEQ. The CDR3 runs 17 residues. The CDR3, as DNA: TGTGCCAGCAGCCAAAGTGGGCAGGGGTGGGAGAATGAAAAACTGTTTTTT. Protein: CASSQSGQGWENEKLFF.

The chain uses TRBV7-3 and TRBJ1-2; 9 positions agree with TRBD1. Unmatched junction bases numbered 9, after V lost 5 bases and J lost 5 bases. The CDR3 length is 15 residues. Germline V lookup: CDR1 SGHTA, CDR2 FQGTGA. CDR3 region: CASSAGTGKGYGYTF. The CDR3 DNA sequence: TGTGCCAGCAGCGCCGGGACAGGGAAGGGGTATGGCTACACCTTC.

This clone has only a few counts. The gene calls are TRBV28 and TRBJ1-2; 7 bases match TRBD1. This CDR3 region has 16 residues. Germline V CDR1 and CDR2: MDHEN, SYDVKM. J gave up 1 base and V 5 bases, and 10 bases lay outside the gene matches. CDR3 coding DNA: TGTGCCAGCAGTCCTACCCGACAGGGAGGTAACTATGGCTACACCTTC. This codes for CASSPTRQGGNYGYTF.

The chain has TRBV5-6 and TRBJ1-4; D not resolved. CDR3 length: 14 residues. V was shortened by 1 base and J by 7 bases, with 11 bases between the two germline ends. Germline V lookup: CDR1 SGHDT, CDR2 YYEEEE. The CDR3 DNA sequence: TGTGCCAGCAGCTTGTTTCCCAGTGGTGAAAAACTGTTTTTT. This sequence encodes CASSLFPSGEKLFF. The full variable domain, completed using reference TRBV5-6 and TRBJ1-4, is DAGVTQSPTHLIKTRGQQVTLRCSPKSGHDTVSWYQQALGQGPQFIFQYYEEEERQRGNFPDRFSGHQFPNYSSELNVNALLLGDSALYLCASSLFPSGEKLFFGSGTQLSVL.

This rearrangement joins TRBV9 to TRBJ2-2, with D unresolved. CDR1 is SGDLS, CDR2 YYNGEE, per germline. CDR3 size: 13 residues. Trimming took 4 bases from V and 2 from J, leaving 6 bases between them. In nucleotides, the CDR3 is TGTGCCAGCAGCCAACTAAACACCGGGGAGCTGTTTTTT. Its protein is CASSQLNTGELFF. Using reference TRBV9 and TRBJ2-2 for the parts outside the CDR3, the full variable domain is DSGVTQTPKHLITATGQRVTLRCSPRSGDLSVYWYQQSLDQGLQFLIQYYNGEERAKGNILERFSAQQFPDLHSELNLSSLELGDSALYFCASSQLNTGELFFGEGSRLTVL.

J is TRBJ2-1 and V is TRBV4-3, with D uncertain. From germline, CDR1 is LGHNA and CDR2 YSLEER. The V end lost 0 bases, the J end lost 7 bases, and 16 bases lay between the germline ends. The CDR3 runs 16 residues. The CDR3 nucleotides read TGCGCCAGCAGCCAAGACGGCGCGTACCTCGGGAATGAGCAGTTCTTC. Encoded protein: CASSQDGAYLGNEQFF.

The chain is built from TRBV7-8 and TRBJ1-6; a weak D match, TRBD1 (5 bases). The CDR3 consists of 15 residues. V was trimmed by 0 bases and J by 10 bases, leaving 13 bases between them. Germline assignment: CDR1 SGHVS and CDR2 FQNEAQ. CDR3 sequence reads: CASSLAGRAQSPLHF. CDR3 bases: TGTGCCAGCAGCTTAGCCGGCAGGGCCCAATCACCCCTCCACTTT.

The chain recombines TRBV18 with TRBJ2-1; TRBD1 aligns across 7 bases. This CDR3 is built from 16 residues. CDR1 is KGHSH, CDR2 LQKENI, per germline. Trimming cost V 3 bases and J 2 bases; bases outside gene matches: 7. DNA for the CDR3: TGTGCCAGCTCACCGCCGAGACAGGGAGCCTACAATGAGCAGTTCTTC. Protein: CASSPPRQGAYNEQFF.

The chain is built from TRBV4-1 and TRBJ1-5; D may be TRBD1 (5 bases). Per the germline V gene, CDR1 is MGHRA and CDR2 is YSYEKL. This CDR3 contains 17 residues. Deletions cut 4 bases from V and 2 bases from J, with 18 bases between. The CDR3 loop is CASSLSPRGIGNQPQHF. CDR3 in DNA: TGCGCCAGCAGCCTATCTCCTAGGGGAATCGGCAATCAGCCCCAGCATTTT.

This sequence joins TRBV5-1 and TRBJ1-1; 7 bases map to TRBD1. V lost 0 bases, J lost 0 bases, and 5 bases stayed unmatched. The CDR3 totals 16 residues. The germline V gene has CDR1 SGHRS and CDR2 YFSETQ. In DNA form, the CDR3 reads TGCGCCAGCAGCTTGGGGACAGGAGCTATGAACACTGAAGCTTTCTTT. As protein: CASSLGTGAMNTEAFF.

The chain combines TRBV9 with TRBJ2-7; 8 bases are a match to TRBD1. The CDR3 extends over 14 amino acids. Germline V gene data show CDR1 as SGDLS and CDR2 as YYNGEE. V lost 3 bases to trimming and J lost 2 bases; unmatched junction nucleotides: 4. The CDR3: CASSATGGAYEQYF. The CDR3 nucleotides read TGTGCCAGCAGCGCCACAGGGGGAGCCTACGAGCAGTACTTC.

This clone came up a few times. V and J are TRBV7-2 and TRBJ1-1; D is unresolved. The germline V gene has CDR1 SGHTA and CDR2 FQGNSA. V lost 5 bases and J 3 bases, leaving 10 bases between the germline ends. This CDR3 is 13 amino acids long. The DNA for the CDR3 is TGTGCCAGCAGCCTCACACCCTACACTGAAGCTTTCTTT. Protein sequence: CASSLTPYTEAFF.

In its sample, this clone was seen a few times. The chain has TRBV6-1 and TRBJ2-3; no reliable D call. This CDR3 is 15 amino acids long. Looked up from germline, CDR1 is MNHNS and CDR2 is SASEGT. V was pared by 4 bases and J by 0 bases, with 11 bases between. The CDR3 loop is CASSVGLSSTDTQYF. CDR3 in DNA: TGTGCCAGCAGTGTTGGGCTCTCTAGCACAGATACGCAGTATTTT.